This T cell receptor (beta chain) came from a study of blood T cell repertoires in COVID-19. Looking at the study overall: The analysed material was cDNA or gDNA that came from T cells, B-cell-depleted T cells, or PBMCs.

Original processing methods: Estimated nucleated cell counts came from reference gene primer amplification. Assay: immunoSEQ multiplex PCR; the TCRdb copy retains only in-frame clones and omits some. The V and J calls and clone size come from that table; D and trimming were worked out from the DNA. The table lists 200,000 to 300,000 clones, over 80% of them singletons. The source is a man between 35 and 55 years old with acute or convalescent COVID-19. Material: peripheral blood.

The CDR3 DNA reads as TGTGCCAGCAGCTCCGGACAGGGGAATTATTTGGCTGAAGCTTTCTTT. This translates into CASSSGQGNYLAEAFF. V usage is TRBV7-9 and J usage is TRBJ1-1; 9 nucleotides match TRBD1. The CDR3 covers 16 residues. J was trimmed by 6 bases and V by 4 bases; bases with no gene match: 12. Germline V gives CDR1 SEHNR, CDR2 FQNEAQ (reference sequence). Full variable domain (remainder filled in from reference TRBV7-9 and TRBJ1-1): DTGVSQNPRHKITKRGQNVTFRCDPISEHNRLYWYRQTLGQGPEFLTYFQNEAQLEKSRLLSDRFSAERPKGSFSTLEIQRTEQGDSAMYLCASSSGQGNYLAEAFFGQGTRLTVV.